This T cell receptor beta chain appears in the sequencing data of a study of cytomegalovirus exposure and HLA in healthy donors. Study outcomes and limitations: Reportedly, diagnosis of cytomegalovirus status by the classifier showed high specificity and sensitivity.

Details on this clone: Its antigen remains unknown.

The CDR3 length is 16 residues. The germline gives CDR1 SGDLS, CDR2 YYNGEE. The trim removed 1 base at V and 4 bases at J, leaving 10 bases unmatched. Both 60 Vbeta primers and 13 Jbeta primers went into the PCR. This table comes from immunoSEQ multiplex PCR, and its TCRdb copy is limited to in-frame clones, with some not included. The sample lists 120,000 or so clones, about four fifths occurring once. The source of this sequence is a woman aged 18-35 years in good health and CMV-seronegative. This chain joins TRBV9 and TRBJ2-5; 7 bases line up with TRBD1. The sequencing input was PBMCs. The CDR3 DNA reads TGTGCCAGCAGCGTATCACCTTACCGGGACAGAGAGACCCAGTACTTC. Residues: CASSVSPYRDRETQYF.